This T cell receptor (beta chain) appears in the sequencing data of a study of blood T cell repertoires in COVID-19. Study at large: Sites in the United States, Italy and Spain provided acute and convalescent COVID-19 samples. Sources were T cells, B-cell-depleted T cells, or PBMCs; the material itself was cDNA or gDNA.

Libraries were prepared by immunoSEQ multiplex PCR; TCRdb keeps only in-frame clonotypes and omits some of them. Of about 150,000 clones detected, 85% to 90% appear once; the ten largest clones hold around 1.3%. Germline assignment: CDR1 LGHDT and CDR2 YNNKEL (reference sequence). This CDR3 has 12 amino acids. The V end lost 4 bases, the J end lost 7 bases, and 10 bases lay between the germline ends. This clone was seen once. The study recruited people aged about 18 to 89 years across 24 US areas. Categorization into cohorts depended on clinical history that participants reported. The sample taken for sequencing was PBMCs or T cells enriched from blood (not recorded which). The receptor comes from a woman younger than 45 with acute COVID-19. The V call is TRBV3-1 (or the pseudogene TRBV3-2), the J call TRBJ1-2; a possible D gene is TRBD1 (5 bases). The DNA of the CDR3 is TGTGCCAGCAGCCCCTCGGGGGGTGGCTACACCTTC. Its protein is CASSPSGGGYTF.